This TCR beta chain was sequenced in a study of identical twins. Study conclusions and caveats: Invariant populations such as MAIT and iNKT cells could partly muddle zero-insertion analyses.

With regard to this clonotype: No antigen is known for it.

Trimming pared 2 bases from V and 4 bases from J, leaving 9 bases between. Germline values: CDR1 MNHNS, CDR2 SASEGT. The CDR3 consists of 14 residues. TCRdb redid the calling of the 5' RACE reads with MiXCR, one entry per CDR3 protein. Among 690,000 or so distinct CDR3 sequences listed, 6.1% were seen once. Material for sequencing was naive T cells sorted from blood. The receptor was isolated from a man aged 18 to 30 in good health. The chain couples TRBV6-1 to TRBJ1-5, with no clear D. DNA of the CDR3: TGTGCCAGCAGTGAATCCGGGAGAAATCAGCCCCAGCATTTT. Its protein product is CASSESGRNQPQHF.